Sequencing of this T cell receptor (beta chain) was carried out in a study of T-cell memory formation after mild COVID-19. Regarding the study as a whole: SARS-CoV-2 specificity was not confirmed for second-wave clones peaking on day 37.

This CDR3 is 14 amino acids long. Looked up from germline, CDR1 is SNHLY and CDR2 is FYNNEI. The V and J ends lost 1 base and 7 bases respectively, with 13 bases between them. This clonotype turned up a few times. Its target is not known. TCRdb used MiXCR to reprocess the 5' RACE reads, holding one entry per CDR3 protein. The table records about 210,000 distinct CDR3 sequences, roughly a tenth of them present only once. This receptor was taken from a man between 18 and 35 years old who had mild COVID-19 (a few samples of this study predate the infection). Cell type and time point are not known. The gene calls are TRBV2 and TRBJ1-2; possibly TRBD1 for D (5 bases). Sequencing was done on a sample of PBMCs or a T cell subset sorted from them (not recorded which). CDR3 nucleotides: TGTGCCAGCAGTGAAGAGGGCAGGGCAAGTGGCTACACCTTC. This gives the protein CASSEEGRASGYTF.